These T cell receptor beta chains were read from a single sample in a study of CD8 T cells in ankylosing spondylitis. From the 5' RACE reads, TCRdb called clonotypes with MiXCR, one entry per CDR3 protein. This table holds 300,000 to 400,000 distinct CDR3 sequences, around 10% found once. The specimen sequenced was blood, either unsorted or a sorted T cell fraction (not recorded which). The receptors come from a female donor with ankylosing spondylitis or in good health (not recorded which). Each CDR3 is given with its conserved first and last residue. Fields, in order: V gene, J gene, CDR3 protein.

TRBV9	TRBJ2-1	CANSVVSPGNNEQFF
TRBV6-5	TRBJ1-2	CASSYREDYGYTF
TRBV27	TRBJ2-1	CASSIRTGRSRNEQFF
TRBV5-6	TRBJ1-2	CASSFGGRDGYTF
TRBV10-2	TRBJ2-7	CASSVTSYEQYF
TRBV3-1	TRBJ2-1	CASTNQGRQQFF
TRBV3-1	TRBJ2-1	CASSPGLDEQFF
TRBV3-1	TRBJ2-2	CASSQGPSRGTGELFF
TRBV5-1	TRBJ2-3	CASSSSLAGVRTDTQYF
TRBV20-1	TRBJ1-3	CSARVWDRGSRNTIYF
TRBV27	TRBJ2-1	CASRPLPGGEFF
TRBV7-3	TRBJ1-3	CASSLTPGQGTAGNTIYF
TRBV5-1	TRBJ1-4	CASSSSRATNEKLFF
TRBV12-3/TRBV12-4	TRBJ1-2	CASSLASGGYYGYTF
TRBV28	TRBJ2-7	CASSLYRDEQYF
TRBV5-5	TRBJ1-2	CASSSLQKYTF
TRBV7-3	TRBJ2-5	CASSLIAGLQETQYF
TRBV12-3/TRBV12-4	TRBJ2-7	CASKRDSGYEQYF
TRBV28	TRBJ1-2	CASSQLQVIVSGYTF
TRBV5-6	TRBJ2-3	CASSPGRTGTDTQYF
TRBV12-3/TRBV12-4	TRBJ2-7	CASSWGDSYEQYF
TRBV7-2	TRBJ2-2	CASSLYREVTGELFF
TRBV5-1	TRBJ2-1	CASSLGATNEQFF
TRBV20-1	TRBJ2-1	CCARPGLAGGSSYNEQFF
TRBV12-3/TRBV12-4	TRBJ1-5	CASSLAQGRQPQHF
TRBV5-5	TRBJ2-7	CASSKGPAGVSYEQYF
TRBV5-1	TRBJ2-5	CASQKQGQTQETQYF
TRBV20-1	TRBJ1-5	CSASNTAGSPQHF
TRBV27	TRBJ1-5	CASSLSSGGAVQPQHF
TRBV5-1	TRBJ2-1	CASGAAGGHNEQFF
TRBV20-1	TRBJ2-1	CSALVDGLIASNEQFF